This TCR beta chain was retrieved from a study of T cell repertoires in MIS-A myocarditis (dated by TCRdb to between 2022 and 2023). Comment on this clone: This receptor's antigen is unknown. Per-nucleotide qualities are absent, and no much larger clonotype sits a single base away.

The CDR3 starts with the cysteine, ends with the phenylalanine, and has 15 residues. The only DNA kept is the CDR3, 45 bases in frame from the first base. In the germline V gene, CDR1 corresponds to SGHRS and CDR2 to YFSETQ. The trim is 0 bases for V and 6 bases for J, with a gap of 12 bases between the germline ends. TCRbeta CDR3 regions were amplified by the immunoSEQ bias-controlled multiplex PCR and were subjected to high-throughput sequencing. In the authors' own workflow: CDR3 sequences were collapsed and filtered with the immunoSEQ vendor pipeline, and the abundance and frequency of each unique TCRbeta CDR3 were thereby quantified. Using a 90% global sequence identity threshold, CD-HIT clustered dominant CDR3 amino acid sequences together with SARS-CoV-2-specific ImmuneCODE TCRbeta sequences. A clone was classed as hyperexpanded at a frequency of 0.1 to 1 and as large at a frequency of 0.01 to 0.1. For the dominant clones, CDR3 amino acid sequences and V and J gene assignments were confirmed with MiXCR. The R stringdist package was used to calculate Levenshtein distances between the patient clonotypes and the ImmuneCODE hits. Entries here come from immuneACCESS through TCRdb and include only in-frame sequences with V and J called. Some clones fail to appear in such tables; in the studies checked, an unresolved V gene covers under half of the shortfall, and the cause of the remainder is unknown. V and J calls and clone size come straight from that table; D and trimming were deduced from the DNA. This sample has 14,000 to 15,000 clones in its table, and roughly 74% of those were observed once. Clones ranked in the top ten supply roughly 61% of the sample.

The QIAamp DNA FFPE kit was used to extract genomic DNA from formalin-fixed paraffin-embedded autopsy tissue. Material for sequencing was left ventricle heart tissue obtained at autopsy. The cell subset or site label on this specimen signifies: cardiac tissue sample (left or right ventricle, interventricular septum, or pericardium). This receptor was obtained from a young man with fulminant myocarditis from multisystem inflammatory syndrome in adults (MIS-A) after COVID-19. The chain couples TRBV5-1 to TRBJ2-2; the D gene is possibly TRBD2, with 6 bases matching. The sequenced DNA: TGCGCCAGCAGCTTGGCAATCGGAGGGCCCGGGGAGCTGTTTTTT. It codes for CASSLAIGGPGELFF.